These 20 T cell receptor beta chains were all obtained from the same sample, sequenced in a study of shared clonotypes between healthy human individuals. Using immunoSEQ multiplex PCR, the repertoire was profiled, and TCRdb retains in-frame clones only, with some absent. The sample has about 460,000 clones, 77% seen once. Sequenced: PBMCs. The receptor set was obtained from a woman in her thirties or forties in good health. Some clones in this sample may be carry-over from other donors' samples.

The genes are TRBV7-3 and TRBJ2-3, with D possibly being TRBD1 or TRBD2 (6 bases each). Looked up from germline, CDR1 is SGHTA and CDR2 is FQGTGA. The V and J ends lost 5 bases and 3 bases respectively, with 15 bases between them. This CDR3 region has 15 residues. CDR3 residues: CASSPEGGTTDTQYF. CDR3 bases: TGTGCCAGCAGCCCCGAGGGGGGCACGACAGATACGCAGTATTTT.

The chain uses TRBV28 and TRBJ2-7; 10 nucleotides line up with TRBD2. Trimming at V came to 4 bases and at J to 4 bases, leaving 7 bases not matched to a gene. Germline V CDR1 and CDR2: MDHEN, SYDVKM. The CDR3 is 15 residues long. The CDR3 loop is CASSSVASGSYEQYF. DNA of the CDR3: TGTGCCAGCAGTTCGGTTGCTAGCGGGAGTTACGAGCAGTACTTC.

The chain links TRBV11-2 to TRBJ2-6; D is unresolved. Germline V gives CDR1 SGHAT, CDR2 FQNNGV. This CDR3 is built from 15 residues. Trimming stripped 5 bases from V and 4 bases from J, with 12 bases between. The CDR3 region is CASSTDLRGANVLTF. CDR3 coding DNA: TGTGCCAGCAGCACGGACCTGAGGGGGGCCAACGTCCTGACTTTC.

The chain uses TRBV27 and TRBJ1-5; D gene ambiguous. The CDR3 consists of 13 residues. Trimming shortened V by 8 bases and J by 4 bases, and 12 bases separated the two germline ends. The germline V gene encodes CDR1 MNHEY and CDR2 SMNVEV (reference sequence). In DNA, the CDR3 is TGTGCCAGCTGCCTAAGGGCTAATCAGCCCCAGCATTTT. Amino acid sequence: CASCLRANQPQHF.

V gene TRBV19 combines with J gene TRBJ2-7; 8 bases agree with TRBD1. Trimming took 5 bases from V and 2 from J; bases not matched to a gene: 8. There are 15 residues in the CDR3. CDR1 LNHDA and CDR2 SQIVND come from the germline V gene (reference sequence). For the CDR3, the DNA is TGTGCCAGTAGTCCCGGGACAGGACCTACCTACGAGCAGTACTTC. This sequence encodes CASSPGTGPTYEQYF. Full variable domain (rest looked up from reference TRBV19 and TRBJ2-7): DGGITQSPKYLFRKEGQNVTLSCEQNLNHDAMYWYRQDPGQGLRLIYYSQIVNDFQKGDIAEGYSVSREKKESFPLTVTSAQKNPTAFYLCASSPGTGPTYEQYFGPGTRLTVT.

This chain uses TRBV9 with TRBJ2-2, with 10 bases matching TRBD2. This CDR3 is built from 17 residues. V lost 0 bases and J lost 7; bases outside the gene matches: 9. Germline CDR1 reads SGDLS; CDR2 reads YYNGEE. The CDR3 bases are TGTGCCAGCAGCGTAGAAGCTAGCGGGAGTAACGTCGGGGAGCTGTTTTTT. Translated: CASSVEASGSNVGELFF.

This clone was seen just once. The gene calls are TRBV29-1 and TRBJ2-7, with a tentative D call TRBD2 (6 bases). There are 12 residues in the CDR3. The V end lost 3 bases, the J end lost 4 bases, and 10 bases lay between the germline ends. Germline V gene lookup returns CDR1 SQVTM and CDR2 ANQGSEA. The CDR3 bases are TGCAGCGTTGAGCTAGCGAGGTACGAGCAGTACTTC. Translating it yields CSVELARYEQYF.

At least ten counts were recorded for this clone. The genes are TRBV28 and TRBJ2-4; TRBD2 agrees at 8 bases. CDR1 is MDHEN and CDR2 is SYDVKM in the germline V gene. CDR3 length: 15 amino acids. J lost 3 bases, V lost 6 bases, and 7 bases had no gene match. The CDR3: CASRTFSGNKNIQYF. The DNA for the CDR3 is TGTGCCAGCAGGACTTTTAGCGGGAACAAAAACATTCAGTACTTC.

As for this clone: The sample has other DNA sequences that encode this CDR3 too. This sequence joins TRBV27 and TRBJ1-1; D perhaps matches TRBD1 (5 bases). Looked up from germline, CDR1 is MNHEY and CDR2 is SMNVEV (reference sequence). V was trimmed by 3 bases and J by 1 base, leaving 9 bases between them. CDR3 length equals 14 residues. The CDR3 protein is CASSLVGGNTEAFF. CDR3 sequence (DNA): TGTGCCAGCAGTTTGGTTGGGGGGAACACTGAAGCTTTCTTT.

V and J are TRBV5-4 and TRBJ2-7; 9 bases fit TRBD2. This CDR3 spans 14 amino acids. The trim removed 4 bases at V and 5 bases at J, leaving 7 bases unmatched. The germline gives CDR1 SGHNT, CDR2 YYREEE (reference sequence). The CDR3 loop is CASSTGLARDEQYF. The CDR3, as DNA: TGTGCCAGCAGCACCGGACTAGCGAGGGACGAGCAGTACTTC.

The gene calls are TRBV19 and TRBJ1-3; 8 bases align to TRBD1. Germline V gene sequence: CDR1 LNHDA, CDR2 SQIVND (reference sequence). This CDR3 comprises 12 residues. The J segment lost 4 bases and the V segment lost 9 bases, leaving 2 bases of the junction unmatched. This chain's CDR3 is CASRDRGNTIYF. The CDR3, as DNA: TGTGCCAGCCGGGACAGGGGAAACACCATATATTTT.

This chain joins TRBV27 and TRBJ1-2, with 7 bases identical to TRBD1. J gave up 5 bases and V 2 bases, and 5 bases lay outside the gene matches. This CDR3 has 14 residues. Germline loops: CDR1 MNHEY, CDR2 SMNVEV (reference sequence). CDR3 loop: CASSLGSRGYGYTF. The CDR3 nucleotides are TGTGCCAGCAGTTTAGGATCCAGGGGGTATGGCTACACCTTC.

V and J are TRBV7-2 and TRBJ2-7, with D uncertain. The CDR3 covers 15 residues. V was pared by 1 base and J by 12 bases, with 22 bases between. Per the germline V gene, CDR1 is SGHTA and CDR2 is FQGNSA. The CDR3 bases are TGTGCCAGCAGCTTAGAGGTTTCGCGCGATACAAGGTGGTACTTC. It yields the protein CASSLEVSRDTRWYF.

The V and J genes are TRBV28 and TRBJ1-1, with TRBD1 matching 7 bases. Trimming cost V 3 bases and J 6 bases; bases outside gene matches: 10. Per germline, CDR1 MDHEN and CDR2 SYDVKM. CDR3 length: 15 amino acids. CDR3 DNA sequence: TGTGCCAGCAGTTTGGACAGGACAGGAAGGGCTGAAGCTTTCTTT. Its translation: CASSLDRTGRAEAFF.

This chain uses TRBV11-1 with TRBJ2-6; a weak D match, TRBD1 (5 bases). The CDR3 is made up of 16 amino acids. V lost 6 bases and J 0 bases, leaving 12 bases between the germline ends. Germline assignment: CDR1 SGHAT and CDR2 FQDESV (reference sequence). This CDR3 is CASRGLGDSGANVLTF. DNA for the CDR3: TGTGCCAGCAGAGGCCTAGGGGACTCTGGGGCCAACGTCCTGACTTTC.

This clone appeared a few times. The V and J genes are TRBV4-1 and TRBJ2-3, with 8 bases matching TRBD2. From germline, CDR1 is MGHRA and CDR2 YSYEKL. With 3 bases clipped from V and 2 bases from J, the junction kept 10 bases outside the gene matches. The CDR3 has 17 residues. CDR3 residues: CASSQRGAGDPTDTQYF. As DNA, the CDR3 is TGCGCCAGCAGCCAGAGAGGAGCGGGAGATCCCACAGATACGCAGTATTTT.

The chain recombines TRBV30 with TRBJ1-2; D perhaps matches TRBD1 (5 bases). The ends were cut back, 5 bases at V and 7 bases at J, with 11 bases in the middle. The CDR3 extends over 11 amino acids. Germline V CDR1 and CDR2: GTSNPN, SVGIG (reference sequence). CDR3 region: CAWGTPSGYTF. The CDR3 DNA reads TGTGCCTGGGGGACTCCCTCTGGCTACACCTTC. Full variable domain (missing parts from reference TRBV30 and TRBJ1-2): SQTIHQWPATLVQPVGSPLSLECTVEGTSNPNLYWYRQAAGRGLQLLFYSVGIGQISSEVPQNLSASRPQDRQFILSSKKLLLSDSGFYLCAWGTPSGYTFGSGTRLTVV.

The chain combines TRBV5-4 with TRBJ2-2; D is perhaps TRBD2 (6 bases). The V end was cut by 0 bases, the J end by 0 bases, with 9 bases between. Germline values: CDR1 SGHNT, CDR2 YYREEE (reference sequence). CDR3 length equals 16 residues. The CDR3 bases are TGTGCCAGCAGCTTGGGCCAGCGGGCGAACACCGGGGAGCTGTTTTTT. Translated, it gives CASSLGQRANTGELFF.

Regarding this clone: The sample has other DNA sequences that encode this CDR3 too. CDR3 coding DNA: TGTGCCTGGAGCACCGGGACCTCTGGAAACACCATATATTTT. It is translated as CAWSTGTSGNTIYF. The chain joins TRBV30 to TRBJ1-3, with D possibly TRBD1 on 5 matching bases. The CDR3 runs to 14 residues. The V gene lost 3 bases and the J gene lost 0 bases, with 9 bases spanning the gap. Per germline, CDR1 GTSNPN and CDR2 SVGIG (reference sequence).

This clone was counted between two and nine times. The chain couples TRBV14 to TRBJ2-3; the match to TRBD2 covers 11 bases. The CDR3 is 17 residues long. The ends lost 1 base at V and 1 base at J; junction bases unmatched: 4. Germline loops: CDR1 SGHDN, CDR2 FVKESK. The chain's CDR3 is CASSQGLAGYGTDTQYF. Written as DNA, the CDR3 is TGTGCCAGCAGCCAAGGACTAGCGGGGTATGGCACAGATACGCAGTATTTT.